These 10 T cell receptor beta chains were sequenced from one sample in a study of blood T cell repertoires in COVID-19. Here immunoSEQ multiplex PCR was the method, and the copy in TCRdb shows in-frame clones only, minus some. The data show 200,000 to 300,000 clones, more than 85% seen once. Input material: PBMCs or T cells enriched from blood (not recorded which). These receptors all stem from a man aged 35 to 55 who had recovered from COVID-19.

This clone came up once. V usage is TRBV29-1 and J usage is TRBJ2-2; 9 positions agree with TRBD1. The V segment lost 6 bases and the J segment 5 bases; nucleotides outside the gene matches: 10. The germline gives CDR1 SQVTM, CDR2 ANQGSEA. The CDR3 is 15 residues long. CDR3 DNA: TGCAGCGTGGCGACTGTGACAGGGGGGACCGGGGAGCTGTTTTTT. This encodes CSVATVTGGTGELFF.

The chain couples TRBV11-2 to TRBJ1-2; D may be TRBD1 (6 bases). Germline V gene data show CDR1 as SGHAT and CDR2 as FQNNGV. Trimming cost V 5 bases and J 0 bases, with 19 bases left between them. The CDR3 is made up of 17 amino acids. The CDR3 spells CASSLPPRTAANYGYTF. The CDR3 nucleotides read TGTGCCAGCAGCCTACCGCCCAGGACAGCTGCTAACTATGGCTACACCTTC. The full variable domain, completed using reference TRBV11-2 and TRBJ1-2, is EAGVAQSPRYKIIEKRQSVAFWCNPISGHATLYWYQQILGQGPKLLIQFQNNGVVDDSQLPKDRFSAERLKGVDSTLKIQPAKLEDSAVYLCASSLPPRTAANYGYTFGSGTRLTVV.

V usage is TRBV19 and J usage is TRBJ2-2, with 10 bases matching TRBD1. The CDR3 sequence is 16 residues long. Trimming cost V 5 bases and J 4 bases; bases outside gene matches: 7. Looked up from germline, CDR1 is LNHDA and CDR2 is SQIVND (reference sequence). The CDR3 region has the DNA TGTGCCAGTAGTGTGACAGGGGGCGGTAGCACCGGGGAGCTGTTTTTT. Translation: CASSVTGGGSTGELFF.

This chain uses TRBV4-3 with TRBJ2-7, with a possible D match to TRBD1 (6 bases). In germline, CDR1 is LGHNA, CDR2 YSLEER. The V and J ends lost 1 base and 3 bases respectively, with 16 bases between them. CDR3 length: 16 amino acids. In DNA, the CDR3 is TGCGCCAGCAGCCAAGGAGTCCGGGACACCTACTACGAGCAGTACTTC. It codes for CASSQGVRDTYYEQYF.

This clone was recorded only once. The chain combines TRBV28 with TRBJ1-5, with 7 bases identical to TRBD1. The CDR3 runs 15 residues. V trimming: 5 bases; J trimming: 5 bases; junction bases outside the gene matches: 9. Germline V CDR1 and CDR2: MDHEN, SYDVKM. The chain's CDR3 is CASSTQTGLDQPQHF. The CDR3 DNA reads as TGTGCCAGCAGTACCCAGACAGGGTTAGATCAGCCCCAGCATTTT.

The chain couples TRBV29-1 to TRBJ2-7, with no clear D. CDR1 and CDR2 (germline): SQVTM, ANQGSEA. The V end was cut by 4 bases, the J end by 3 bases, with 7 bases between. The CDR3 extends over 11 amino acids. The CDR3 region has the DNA TGCAGCGTTGGGGCCAACTACGAGCAGTACTTC. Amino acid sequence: CSVGANYEQYF.

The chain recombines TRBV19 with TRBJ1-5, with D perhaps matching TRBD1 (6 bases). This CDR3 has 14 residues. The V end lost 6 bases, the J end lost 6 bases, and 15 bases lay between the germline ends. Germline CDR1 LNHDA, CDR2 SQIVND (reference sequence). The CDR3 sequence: CASRQTGEGQPQHF. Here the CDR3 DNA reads TGTGCCAGTAGACAGACAGGAGAGGGTCAGCCCCAGCATTTT.

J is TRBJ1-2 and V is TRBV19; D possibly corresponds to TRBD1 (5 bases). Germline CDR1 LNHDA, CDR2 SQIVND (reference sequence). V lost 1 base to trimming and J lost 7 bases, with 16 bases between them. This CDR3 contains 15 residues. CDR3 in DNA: TGTGCCAGTAGTATAGCGCCGGGGGTCTCGGGTGGCTACACCTTC. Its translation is CASSIAPGVSGGYTF.

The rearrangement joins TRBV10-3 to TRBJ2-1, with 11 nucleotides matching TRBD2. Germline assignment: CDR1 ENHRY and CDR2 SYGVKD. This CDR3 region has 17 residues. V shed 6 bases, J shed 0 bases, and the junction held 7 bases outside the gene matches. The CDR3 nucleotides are TGTGCCATCAGGGCTAGCGGGGGGCTGAGCTCCTACAATGAGCAGTTCTTC. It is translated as CAIRASGGLSSYNEQFF.

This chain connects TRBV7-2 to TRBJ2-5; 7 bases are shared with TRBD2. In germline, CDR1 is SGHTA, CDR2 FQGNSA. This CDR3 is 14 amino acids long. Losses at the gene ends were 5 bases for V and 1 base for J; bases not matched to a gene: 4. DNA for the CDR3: TGTGCCAGCAGCCGGTCGGGGGGCCAAGAGACCCAGTACTTC. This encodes CASSRSGGQETQYF.